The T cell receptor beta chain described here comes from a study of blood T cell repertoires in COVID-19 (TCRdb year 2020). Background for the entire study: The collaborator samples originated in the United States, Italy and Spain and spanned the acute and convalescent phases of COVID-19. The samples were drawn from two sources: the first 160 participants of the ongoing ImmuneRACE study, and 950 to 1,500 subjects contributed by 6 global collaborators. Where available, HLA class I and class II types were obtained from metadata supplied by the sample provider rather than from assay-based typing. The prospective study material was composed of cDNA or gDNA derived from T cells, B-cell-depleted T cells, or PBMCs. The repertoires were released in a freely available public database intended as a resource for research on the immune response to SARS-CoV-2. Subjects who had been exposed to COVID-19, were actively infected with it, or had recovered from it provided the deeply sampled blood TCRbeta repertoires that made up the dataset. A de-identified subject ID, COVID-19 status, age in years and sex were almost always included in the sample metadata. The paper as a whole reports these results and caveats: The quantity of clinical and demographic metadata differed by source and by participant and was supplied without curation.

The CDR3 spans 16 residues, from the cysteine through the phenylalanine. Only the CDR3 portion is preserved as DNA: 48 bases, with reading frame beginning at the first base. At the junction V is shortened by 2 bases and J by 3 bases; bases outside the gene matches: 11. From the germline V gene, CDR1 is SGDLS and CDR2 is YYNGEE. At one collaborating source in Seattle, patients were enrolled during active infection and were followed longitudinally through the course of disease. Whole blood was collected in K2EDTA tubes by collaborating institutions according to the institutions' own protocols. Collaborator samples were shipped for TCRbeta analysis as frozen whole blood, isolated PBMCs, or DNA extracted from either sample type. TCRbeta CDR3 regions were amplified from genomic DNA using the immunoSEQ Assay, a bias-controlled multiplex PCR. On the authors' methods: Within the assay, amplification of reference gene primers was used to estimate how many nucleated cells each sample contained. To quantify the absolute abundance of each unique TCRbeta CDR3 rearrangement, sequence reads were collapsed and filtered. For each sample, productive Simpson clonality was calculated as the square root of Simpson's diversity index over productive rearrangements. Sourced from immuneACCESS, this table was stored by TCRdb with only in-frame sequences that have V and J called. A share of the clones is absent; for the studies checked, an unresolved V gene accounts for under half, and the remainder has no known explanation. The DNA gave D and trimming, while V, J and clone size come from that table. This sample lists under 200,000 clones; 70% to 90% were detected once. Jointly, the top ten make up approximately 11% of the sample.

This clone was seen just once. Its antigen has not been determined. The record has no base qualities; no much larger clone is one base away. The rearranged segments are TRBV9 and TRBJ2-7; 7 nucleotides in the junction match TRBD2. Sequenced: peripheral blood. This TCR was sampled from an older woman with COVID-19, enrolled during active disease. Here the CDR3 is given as CASSVPSGGSLYEQYF. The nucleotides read TGTGCCAGCAGCGTCCCGTCGGGGGGTTCACTCTACGAGCAGTACTTC.